The 10 T cell receptor beta chains listed next were all sequenced from one sample in a study of identical twins. TCRdb re-analysed the 5' RACE reads in MiXCR, keeping a single row per CDR3 protein. This table has about 150,000 distinct CDR3 sequences, approximately 4% appearing once. Specimen: memory T cells sorted from blood. These receptors came from a man between 18 and 29 years old in good health.

This clonotype was recorded many times. The V call is TRBV4-1, the J call TRBJ1-5; perhaps TRBD1 as D (5 bases). This CDR3 contains 15 residues. Between the trimmed V and J ends, which lost 2 bases and 0 bases, there was a span of 8 bases. Per germline, CDR1 MGHRA and CDR2 YSYEKL. This CDR3 is CASSQWDGSNQPQHF. Here the CDR3 DNA reads TGCGCCAGCAGCCAATGGGACGGTAGCAATCAGCCCCAGCATTTT.

This clonotype was seen many times. The rearrangement links TRBV2 to TRBJ2-5; the D is unclear. Germline V gene data show CDR1 as SNHLY and CDR2 as FYNNEI. V was trimmed by 2 bases and J by 4 bases, leaving 11 bases between them. The CDR3 totals 14 residues. In DNA form, the CDR3 reads TGTGCCAGCAGTGAATTTAAAGGGCTAGAGACCCAGTACTTC. This gives the protein CASSEFKGLETQYF.

This clonotype was picked up many times. This chain joins TRBV7-2 and TRBJ1-2; D unclear. V lost 9 bases to trimming and J lost 7 bases, with 27 bases between them. This CDR3 comprises 16 residues. From germline, CDR1 is SGHTA and CDR2 FQGNSA. The CDR3 loop reads CASVALGDLSPRGYTF. The CDR3 DNA is TGTGCCAGTGTAGCCTTAGGTGATCTCTCCCCCCGTGGCTACACCTTC.

This clonotype was counted ten times or more. The rearrangement uses TRBV20-1 and TRBJ2-5; 8 nucleotides line up with TRBD2. Per germline, CDR1 DFQATT and CDR2 SNEGSKA (reference sequence). The CDR3 has 15 residues. The V and J ends lost 0 bases and 5 bases, in that order; junction bases with no gene match: 8. The CDR3 nucleotides read TGCAGTGCTAGAGACCCCGGGAGGGCCGGGGAGACCCAGTACTTC. It yields the protein CSARDPGRAGETQYF.

The table lists this clonotype with many counts. V and J are TRBV2 and TRBJ2-2; either TRBD1 or TRBD2 may fit D (6 bases each). The V gene lost 6 bases and the J gene lost 4 bases, with 9 bases spanning the gap. Germline V gives CDR1 SNHLY, CDR2 FYNNEI. The CDR3 extends over 13 amino acids. CDR3: CASSGGRTGELFF. The CDR3 DNA reads TGTGCCAGCAGCGGGGGCCGCACCGGGGAGCTGTTTTTT.

The sample holds many counts of this clonotype. This sequence joins TRBV15 and TRBJ2-3; D might be TRBD2 (5 bases). The CDR3 covers 13 residues. Trimming shortened V by 5 bases and J by 1 base, and 7 bases separated the two germline ends. The germline V gene has CDR1 LNHNV and CDR2 YYDKDF (reference sequence). The CDR3 reads CATSRGGTDTQYF. As DNA, the CDR3 is TGTGCCACCAGCCGGGGAGGCACAGATACGCAGTATTTT.

This clonotype was detected many times. The chain couples TRBV10-3 to TRBJ2-3; D is ambiguous. The V gene's germline CDR1 is ENHRY and CDR2 SYGVKD. The CDR3 loop spans 15 amino acids. Trimming removed 8 bases at V and 2 bases at J, with 17 bases between. CDR3 DNA sequence: TGTGCCATCGGGCGGACCGACCAATACACAGATACGCAGTATTTT. It translates to CAIGRTDQYTDTQYF.

This clonotype has ten or more counts. The V gene is TRBV28, the J gene TRBJ1-5; 9 bases fit TRBD1. The germline CDR1 and CDR2 sequences are MDHEN and SYDVKM. The CDR3 runs 15 residues. V lost 10 bases to trimming and J lost 6 bases; unmatched junction nucleotides: 13. CDR3 region: CAIQGSGTGLQPQHF. CDR3 DNA sequence: TGTGCCATCCAGGGCTCCGGGACAGGGCTTCAGCCCCAGCATTTT.

This clonotype was recorded at least ten times. This chain joins TRBV7-8 and TRBJ1-3, with 9 bases that match TRBD1. The V and J ends lost 3 bases and 1 base, in that order; junction bases with no gene match: 4. The germline V gene encodes CDR1 SGHVS and CDR2 FQNEAQ. The CDR3 has 16 amino acids. CDR3 nucleotide sequence: TGTGCCAGCAGCTTCGGAGACAGGGGGTCTGGAAACACCATATATTTT. Translating it yields CASSFGDRGSGNTIYF.

Ten or more counts support this clonotype. The chain employs TRBV19 and TRBJ1-5; 7 bases match TRBD1. The CDR3 contains 15 residues. Unmatched junction bases numbered 16, after V lost 11 bases and J lost 6 bases. CDR1 and CDR2 (germline): LNHDA, SQIVND (reference sequence). The CDR3 sequence: CACRQRVQGSQPQHF. The CDR3 DNA follows: TGTGCCTGTCGTCAGCGAGTACAGGGGAGTCAGCCCCAGCATTTT.